This is a list of T cell receptor beta chains from one sample in a study of T-cell memory formation after mild COVID-19. TCRdb re-called the 5' RACE reads with MiXCR, one entry per CDR3 protein. The sample has 360,000 or so distinct CDR3 sequences; 28% are singletons. Material: PBMCs or a T cell subset sorted from them (not recorded which). These TCRs come from an adult woman who had mild COVID-19 (a few samples of this study predate the infection). Cell type and time point are not known. Both conserved end residues are part of each CDR3. Each record gives: clone size, D gene, J gene, V gene, CDR3 DNA, CDR3 protein. D genes are given only for firm matches. Rows may omit the clone size; those that give it use once, few, many or a size class.

>few|TRBD2|TRBJ2-3|TRBV4-1
TGCGCCAGCAGCCAAGATCGACTAGCGTATAGCACAGATACGCAGTATTTT
CASSQDRLAYSTDTQYF
>NA|NA|TRBJ2-2|TRBV4-1
TGCGCCAGCAGCCAAGCCAACCCACTAGTGACCGGGGAGCTGTTTTTT
CASSQANPLVTGELFF
>NA|NA|TRBJ2-2|TRBV20-1
TGCAGTGCTAACAGGGATTTCACCGGGGAGCTGTTTTTT
CSANRDFTGELFF
>NA|NA|TRBJ2-7|TRBV5-1
TGCGCCAGCAGCGGGTCCGGCCAGGCGTTGCCCTACGAGCAGTACTTC
CASSGSGQALPYEQYF
>NA|TRBD2|TRBJ2-7|TRBV5-6
TGTGCCAGCAGCTTAGCGGGGGGGGTGTACGAGCAGTACTTC
CASSLAGGVYEQYF
>NA|NA|TRBJ2-5|TRBV7-3
TGTGCCAGCAGCTTAGGTTCGACGGAGACCCAGTACTTC
CASSLGSTETQYF
>NA|NA|TRBJ2-3|TRBV3-1
TGTGCCAGCAGCCAAGATCTACTAGCCGCAGATACGCAGTATTTT
CASSQDLLAADTQYF
>few|NA|TRBJ2-5|TRBV5-1
TGCGCCAGCAGCTTGGCCTGGGTAGAGGAGACCCAGTACTTC
CASSLAWVEETQYF
>NA|TRBD1|TRBJ2-2|TRBV25-1
TGTGCCAGCAGTGAACCCGGACAGGGGACCGGGGAGCTGTTTTTT
CASSEPGQGTGELFF
>NA|TRBD2|TRBJ2-3|TRBV30
TGTGCCAGGAGCAGACTAGCGGGAGCGTCTCATACGCAGTATTTT
CARSRLAGASHTQYF
>NA|TRBD2|TRBJ2-5|TRBV5-1
TGCGCCAGCAGCTTGGAAGGTAGCGGGGCCCTAGAGACCCAGTACTTC
CASSLEGSGALETQYF
>few|NA|TRBJ2-7|TRBV29-1
TGCAGCGTTGAGGACAGCACACAAAATACCTACGAGCAGTACTTC
CSVEDSTQNTYEQYF
>NA|NA|TRBJ1-1|TRBV12-3/TRBV12-4
TGTGCCAGCAGTAAAGCAGGGGCGAGGGAAGCTTTCTTT
CASSKAGAREAFF
>NA|NA|TRBJ1-2|TRBV6-4
TGTGCCAGCAGTGTGGGGGGTAACTATGGCTACACCTTC
CASSVGGNYGYTF
>few|NA|TRBJ2-1|TRBV7-9
TGTGCCAGCAGCTTATCGGCAGGGTTCGGCGATGAGCAGTTCTTC
CASSLSAGFGDEQFF
>NA|TRBD1|TRBJ1-4|TRBV7-9
TGTGCCAGCAGCCAACCGACAGGGAGAGAGGAAAAACTGTTTTTT
CASSQPTGREEKLFF
>NA|TRBD1|TRBJ1-5|TRBV6-2/TRBV6-3
TGTGCCAGCAGTTACAGGGGAGCGACAGGGATTGCGAGCAATCAGCCCCAGCATTTT
CASSYRGATGIASNQPQHF
>NA|TRBD1|TRBJ1-1|TRBV12-3/TRBV12-4
TGTGCCAGCACCTGGGGGACAGAGAACACTGAAGCTTTCTTT
CASTWGTENTEAFF
>few|NA|TRBJ2-7|TRBV10-3
TGTGCCATCGGCAGGGAATCCTACGAGCAGTACTTC
CAIGRESYEQYF
>NA|TRBD2|TRBJ2-5|TRBV29-1
TGCAGCGTTGCCCGACTAGCGGGAGGGGGAAGGGAGACCCAGTACTTC
CSVARLAGGGRETQYF
>few|NA|TRBJ2-2|TRBV11-2
TGTGCCAGCAGCTTCATCCTGGGGCCCGGGGAGCTGTTTTTT
CASSFILGPGELFF
>few|TRBD2|TRBJ2-5|TRBV7-8
TGTGCCAGCAGCCTTCTTGGACTAGCGAACACCGGGGAGACCCAGTACTTC
CASSLLGLANTGETQYF
>NA|NA|TRBJ1-4|TRBV18
TGTGCCAGCTCGTCTAGGGCAACTAATGAAAAACTGTTTTTT
CASSSRATNEKLFF
>NA|NA|TRBJ2-7|TRBV7-9
TGTGCCAGCAGGCCCCCTCCCTCCTACGAGCAGTACTTC
CASRPPPSYEQYF
>few|TRBD2|TRBJ2-3|TRBV24-1
TGTGCCACCAGTGGTCCGGGACTAGCGGGGGTCACAGATACGCAGTATTTT
CATSGPGLAGVTDTQYF
>NA|TRBD1|TRBJ2-5|TRBV24-1
TGTGCCACCAGTCACCCGGGACAGGGTAGTGAGACCCAGTACTTC
CATSHPGQGSETQYF
>few|TRBD1|TRBJ1-5|TRBV27
TGTGCCAGCAGTCTTGGGGACAGGTACTTTCTGCGCAATCAGCCCCAGCATTTT
CASSLGDRYFLRNQPQHF
>few|TRBD1|TRBJ2-2|TRBV5-1
TGCGCCAGCAGCTTGGCTGTGACAGGGGGAGAGCTGTTTTTT
CASSLAVTGGELFF
>NA|NA|TRBJ2-2|TRBV30
TGTGCCTGGAGTGCGGGGTATACCGGGGAGCTGTTTTTT
CAWSAGYTGELFF
>NA|NA|TRBJ2-2|TRBV2
TGTGCCAGCAGTGAAGCGCAGGACTACCTAACCGGGGAGCTGTTTTTT
CASSEAQDYLTGELFF
>few|NA|TRBJ2-6|TRBV15
TGTGCCACCAGCAGAGATCGAGACTCTGGGGCCAACGTCCTGACTTTC
CATSRDRDSGANVLTF
>NA|NA|TRBJ1-2|TRBV20-1
TGCAGTGCTAGAGTCCGGGGGCCCCTCTATGGCTACACCTTC
CSARVRGPLYGYTF
>NA|NA|TRBJ1-2|TRBV6-2/TRBV6-3
TGTGCCAGCAGTTACTGGACCGAAAGCAACTATGGCTACACCTTC
CASSYWTESNYGYTF
>few|NA|TRBJ2-1|TRBV3-1
TGTGCCAGCAGCCAAGTAAGTCCGCAAGGGGAGTTCTTC
CASSQVSPQGEFF
>NA|NA|TRBJ2-7|TRBV29-1
TGCAGCGTTGGACAGGCCAGGTCCTACGAGCAGTACTTC
CSVGQARSYEQYF
>many|TRBD1|TRBJ1-2|TRBV7-8
TGTGCCAGCAGCTTAGGGACAGGTCTAAATTATGGCTACACCTTC
CASSLGTGLNYGYTF
>NA|NA|TRBJ1-1|TRBV7-3
TGTGCCAGCAGCTTACAGGGCGTGAAGAACACTGAAGCTTTCTTT
CASSLQGVKNTEAFF
>NA|TRBD2|TRBJ2-1|TRBV7-2
TGTGCCAGCAGCCATCCGGGAGGGGTCGATGAGCAGTTCTTC
CASSHPGGVDEQFF
>NA|NA|TRBJ2-3|TRBV19
TGTGCCAGTAGTATAGATCCAGCCATTAGCACAGATACGCAGTATTTT
CASSIDPAISTDTQYF
>NA|TRBD2|TRBJ2-3|TRBV3-1
TGTGCCAGCAGCCAATATCCTAGCGGACCGACTACAGATACGCAGTATTTT
CASSQYPSGPTTDTQYF
>few|TRBD2|TRBJ2-1|TRBV12-3/TRBV12-4
TGTGCCAGCATCTCCGACTGGGGGGGCTACAATGAGCAGTTCTTC
CASISDWGGYNEQFF
>NA|NA|TRBJ1-5|TRBV19
TGTGCCAGTAATCCGGGCCGTTTGCGTTCCGTGCGGGGGCAGCCCCAGCATTTT
CASNPGRLRSVRGQPQHF
>few|TRBD2|TRBJ2-1|TRBV5-1
TGCGCCAGCAGTATCAGCGGGGGGGTCAATGAGCAGTTCTTC
CASSISGGVNEQFF
>NA|NA|TRBJ1-6|TRBV11-2
TGTGCCAGCAGCTTAGGACAGGATGGCTCACCCCTCCACTTT
CASSLGQDGSPLHF
>few|NA|TRBJ1-2|TRBV5-1
TGCGCCAGCAGCTTGGTTCAAGACTATGGCTACACCTTC
CASSLVQDYGYTF
>few|NA|TRBJ2-5|TRBV19
TGTGCCAGTAGTATAGTGAGGGAGAAGGAGACCCAGTACTTC
CASSIVREKETQYF
>few|TRBD1|TRBJ1-2|TRBV12-3/TRBV12-4
TGTGCCAGCAGTTTGGGACAGGGGGCCTTCTATGGCTACACCTTC
CASSLGQGAFYGYTF
>NA|TRBD2|TRBJ2-3|TRBV9
TGTGCCAGCAGCTCTCGGACTAGTGGCGTGGATACGCAGTATTTT
CASSSRTSGVDTQYF
>NA|TRBD1|TRBJ1-4|TRBV5-4
TGTGCCAGCAGCTTCGGGACAGGCCATGAAAAACTGTTTTTT
CASSFGTGHEKLFF
>few|TRBD1|TRBJ2-7|TRBV12-3/TRBV12-4
TGTGCCAGCAGTTTCCGACAGGGCCGGTCCTACGAGCAGTACTTC
CASSFRQGRSYEQYF
>NA|TRBD2|TRBJ2-1|TRBV7-3
TGTGCCAGCAGCTTAACTCCCTTGACTAGCGCTAATGAGCAGTTCTTC
CASSLTPLTSANEQFF
>few|NA|TRBJ2-5|TRBV7-8
TGTGCCAGCAGCTTAGCGGTGGCTAGCGACTGGGAGACCCAGTACTTC
CASSLAVASDWETQYF
>few|NA|TRBJ2-5|TRBV7-2
TGTGCCAGCAGCCGTGACAGGACGTACCAAGAGACCCAGTACTTC
CASSRDRTYQETQYF
>few|NA|TRBJ2-7|TRBV29-1
TGCAGCGTTGGTTTAGGGGTAAACGTATACGAGCAGTACTTC
CSVGLGVNVYEQYF
>NA|TRBD2|TRBJ2-1|TRBV4-3
TGCGCCAGCAGGGGGGGATCTAGCGGGGTCAATGAGCAGTTCTTC
CASRGGSSGVNEQFF
>few|TRBD1|TRBJ2-7|TRBV7-2
TGTGCCAGCAGCTTATGGACAGGCAGCTCCTACGAGCAGTACTTC
CASSLWTGSSYEQYF
>NA|TRBD1|TRBJ1-2|TRBV4-2
TGTGCCAGCAGTACTACCGGGACAGGGTATTCGGGCTACACCTTC
CASSTTGTGYSGYTF
>few|TRBD2|TRBJ2-1|TRBV4-2
TGTGCCAGCAGCCAGGATGCAGGGACTAGCGGGGGCCTCAGGCTGTTCTTC
CASSQDAGTSGGLRLFF
>few|NA|TRBJ2-7|TRBV5-1
TGCGCCAGCAGCTTGCCAGGGGAAAACGAGCAGTACTTC
CASSLPGENEQYF
>few|TRBD2|TRBJ2-7|TRBV12-3/TRBV12-4
TGTGCCAGCAGTTTAGAGTTCCCCGCGGGAGCGCAGTACTTC
CASSLEFPAGAQYF